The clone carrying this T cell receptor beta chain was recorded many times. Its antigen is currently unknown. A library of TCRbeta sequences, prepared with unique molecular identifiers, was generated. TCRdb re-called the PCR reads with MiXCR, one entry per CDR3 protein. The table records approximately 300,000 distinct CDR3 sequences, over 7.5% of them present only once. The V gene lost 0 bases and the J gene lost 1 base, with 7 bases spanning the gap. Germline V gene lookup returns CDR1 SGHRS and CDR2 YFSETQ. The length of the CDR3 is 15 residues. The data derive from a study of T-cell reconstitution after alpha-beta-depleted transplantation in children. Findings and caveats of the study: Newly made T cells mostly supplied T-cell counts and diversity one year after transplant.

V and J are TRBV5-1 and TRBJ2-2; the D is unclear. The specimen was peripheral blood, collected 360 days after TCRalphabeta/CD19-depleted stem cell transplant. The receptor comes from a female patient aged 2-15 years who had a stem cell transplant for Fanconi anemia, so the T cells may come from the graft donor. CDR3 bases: TGCGCCAGCAGCTTGGGACATAGGAACACCGGGGAGCTGTTTTTT. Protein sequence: CASSLGHRNTGELFF.